The 6 T cell receptor beta chains in this list originate from one sample, sequenced in a study of shared clonotypes between healthy human individuals. Some clones are missing from TCRdb's copy, which holds only in-frame ones; the method was immunoSEQ multiplex PCR. The sample has about 1.1 million clones; 77% are singletons. Sequenced: memory CD4+ T cells from PBMCs. Specified subset: CD45RA-negative fraction. The receptors here all came from a man younger than 35 in good health. Some clones in this sample may be carry-over from other donors' samples.

This chain joins TRBV29-1 and TRBJ2-7; D is possibly TRBD1 (5 bases). The CDR3 consists of 14 residues. The germline CDR1 and CDR2 sequences are SQVTM and ANQGSEA. V lost 4 bases and J lost 2, with 15 bases in between. This CDR3 is CSVVWNRNPYEQYF. The CDR3 region has the DNA TGCAGCGTTGTTTGGAACAGGAACCCCTACGAGCAGTACTTC.

The V and J genes are TRBV6-5 and TRBJ2-7, with 7 bases fitting TRBD2. The CDR3 is 13 residues long. V trimming: 5 bases; J trimming: 7 bases; junction bases outside the gene matches: 8. The germline gives CDR1 MNHEY, CDR2 SVGAGI. This CDR3 reads CASSTRDYREQYF. CDR3 bases: TGTGCCAGCAGTACACGGGACTATAGGGAGCAGTACTTC.

The chain carries TRBV29-1 and TRBJ2-5, with TRBD1 identical over 10 bases. The DNA end is more similar to TRBJ2-7, so the J call may be wrong. The CDR3 length is 12 residues. Germline values: CDR1 SQVTM, CDR2 ANQGSEA. The CDR3 here is CSAGQGLYEQYF. The CDR3 DNA sequence: TGCAGCGCGGGACAGGGGTTGTACGAGCAGTACTTC.

This clone was recorded once. The chain joins TRBV29-1 to TRBJ2-5; TRBD1 agrees at 9 bases. The CDR3 totals 12 residues. The J segment lost 5 bases and the V segment lost 4 bases, leaving 2 bases of the junction unmatched. CDR1 SQVTM and CDR2 ANQGSEA come from the germline V gene. The CDR3 region is CSVGQGDETQYF. The DNA of the CDR3 is TGCAGCGTTGGACAGGGGGACGAGACCCAGTACTTC.

The chain links TRBV11-2 to TRBJ1-1; D gene unclear. Looked up from germline, CDR1 is SGHAT and CDR2 is FQNNGV. This CDR3 has 14 amino acids. V lost 5 bases and J lost 3, with 13 bases in between. CDR3 sequence (DNA): TGTGCCAGCAGCACAAAGGGTGGGGACACTGAAGCTTTCTTT. Its translation: CASSTKGGDTEAFF.

CDR3 DNA: TGTGCCAGCAGCTTGGGTAGGGGGTTCTACGAGCAGTACTTC. Its protein product is CASSLGRGFYEQYF. The J gene is TRBJ2-7, the V gene TRBV5-4; D might be TRBD1 (6 bases). The CDR3 is made up of 14 amino acids. Looked up from germline, CDR1 is SGHNT and CDR2 is YYREEE (reference sequence). The V end lost 0 bases, the J end lost 3 bases, and 10 bases lay between the germline ends.